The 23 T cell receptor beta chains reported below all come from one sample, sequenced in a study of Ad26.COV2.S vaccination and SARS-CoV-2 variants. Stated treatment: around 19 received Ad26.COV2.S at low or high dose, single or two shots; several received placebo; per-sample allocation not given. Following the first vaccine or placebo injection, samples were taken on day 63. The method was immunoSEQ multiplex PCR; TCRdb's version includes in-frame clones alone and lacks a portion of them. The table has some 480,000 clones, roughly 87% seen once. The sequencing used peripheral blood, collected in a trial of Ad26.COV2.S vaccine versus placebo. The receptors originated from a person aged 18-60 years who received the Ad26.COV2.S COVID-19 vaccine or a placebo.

The CDR3 DNA reads as TGTGCCAGCAGCTTAGAGGTGGTTGGCAGGGGGTCCTACGAGCAGTACTTC. It specifies CASSLEVVGRGSYEQYF. The chain couples TRBV7-2 to TRBJ2-7, with TRBD1 matching over 7 bases. Unmatched junction bases numbered 10, after V lost 1 base and J lost 1 base. The CDR3 spans 17 residues. From germline, CDR1 is SGHTA and CDR2 FQGNSA. The whole variable domain, filled in from reference TRBV7-2 and TRBJ2-7, reads GAGVSQSPSNKVTEKGKDVELRCDPISGHTALYWYRQSLGQGLEFLIYFQGNSAPDKSGLPSDRFSAERTGGSVSTLTIQRTQQEDSAVYLCASSLEVVGRGSYEQYFGPGTRLTVT.

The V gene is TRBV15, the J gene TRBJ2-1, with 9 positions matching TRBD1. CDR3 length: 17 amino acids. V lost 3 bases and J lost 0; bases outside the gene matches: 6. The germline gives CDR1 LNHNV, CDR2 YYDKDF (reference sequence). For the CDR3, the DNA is TGTGCCACCAGCAGGGGGGGACAGGGTGGCTCCTACAATGAGCAGTTCTTC. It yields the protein CATSRGGQGGSYNEQFF.

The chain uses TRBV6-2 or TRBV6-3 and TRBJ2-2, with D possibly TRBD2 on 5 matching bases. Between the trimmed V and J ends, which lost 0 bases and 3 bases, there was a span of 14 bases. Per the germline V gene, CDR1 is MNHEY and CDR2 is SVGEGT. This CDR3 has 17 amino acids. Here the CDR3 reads CASSYSLISGDTGELFF. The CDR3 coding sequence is TGTGCCAGCAGTTACTCACTCATAAGCGGAGACACCGGGGAGCTGTTTTTT.

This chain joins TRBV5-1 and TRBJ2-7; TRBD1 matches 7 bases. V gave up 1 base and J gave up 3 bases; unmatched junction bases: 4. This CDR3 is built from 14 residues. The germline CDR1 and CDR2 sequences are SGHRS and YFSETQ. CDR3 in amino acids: CASSLSGQNYEQYF. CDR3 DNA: TGCGCCAGCAGCTTGTCGGGACAGAACTACGAGCAGTACTTC. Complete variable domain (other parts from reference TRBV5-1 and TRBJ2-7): KAGVTQTPRYLIKTRGQQVTLSCSPISGHRSVSWYQQTPGQGLQFLFEYFSETQRNKGNFPGRFSGRQFSNSRSEMNVSTLELGDSALYLCASSLSGQNYEQYFGPGTRLTVT.

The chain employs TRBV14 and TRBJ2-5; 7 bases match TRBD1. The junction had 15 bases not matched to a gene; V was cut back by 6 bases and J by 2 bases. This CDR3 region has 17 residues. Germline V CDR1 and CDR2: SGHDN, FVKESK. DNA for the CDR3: TGTGCCAGCAGGCGGCACAGGGCCAGGGGGTTTCAAGAGACCCAGTACTTC. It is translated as CASRRHRARGFQETQYF.

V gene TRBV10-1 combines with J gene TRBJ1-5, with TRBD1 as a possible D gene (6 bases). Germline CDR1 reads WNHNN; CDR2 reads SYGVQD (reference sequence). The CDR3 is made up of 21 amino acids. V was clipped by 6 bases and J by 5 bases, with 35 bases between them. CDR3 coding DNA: TGCGCCAGCAGAAGTTTGGGGGCGATGGAGGTCGGGGCCCGCGGGGATCAGCCCCAGCATTTT. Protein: CASRSLGAMEVGARGDQPQHF.

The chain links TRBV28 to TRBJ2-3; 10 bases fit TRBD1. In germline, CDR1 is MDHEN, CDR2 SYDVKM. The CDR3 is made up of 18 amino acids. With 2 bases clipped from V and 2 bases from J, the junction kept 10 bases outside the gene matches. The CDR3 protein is CASSLVGTGVSLTDTQYF. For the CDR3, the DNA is TGTGCCAGCAGTTTAGTTGGGACAGGGGTTTCTCTCACAGATACGCAGTATTTT.

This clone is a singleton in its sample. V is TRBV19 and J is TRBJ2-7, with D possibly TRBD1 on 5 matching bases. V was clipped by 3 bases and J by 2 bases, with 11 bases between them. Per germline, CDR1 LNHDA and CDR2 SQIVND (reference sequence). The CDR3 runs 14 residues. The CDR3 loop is CASSIAGQAYEQYF. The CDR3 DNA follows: TGTGCCAGTAGTATTGCAGGACAAGCCTACGAGCAGTACTTC. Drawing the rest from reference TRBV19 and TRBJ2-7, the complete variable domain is DGGITQSPKYLFRKEGQNVTLSCEQNLNHDAMYWYRQDPGQGLRLIYYSQIVNDFQKGDIAEGYSVSREKKESFPLTVTSAQKNPTAFYLCASSIAGQAYEQYFGPGTRLTVT.

This CDR3 is CASSPPTTGNTIYF. The DNA of the CDR3 is TGTGCCAGCAGCCCACCGACAACGGGAAACACCATATATTTT. V is TRBV7-2 and J is TRBJ1-3; D gene uncertain. Trimming removed 5 bases at V and 4 bases at J, with 12 bases between. Germline lookup yields CDR1 SGHTA and CDR2 FQGNSA. This CDR3 has 14 amino acids.

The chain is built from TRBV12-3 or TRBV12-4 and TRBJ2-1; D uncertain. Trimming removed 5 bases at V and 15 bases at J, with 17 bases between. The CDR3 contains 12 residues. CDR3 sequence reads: CASSPSSQLTFF. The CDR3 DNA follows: TGTGCCAGCAGTCCCAGTTCCCAGCTTACGTTCTTC.

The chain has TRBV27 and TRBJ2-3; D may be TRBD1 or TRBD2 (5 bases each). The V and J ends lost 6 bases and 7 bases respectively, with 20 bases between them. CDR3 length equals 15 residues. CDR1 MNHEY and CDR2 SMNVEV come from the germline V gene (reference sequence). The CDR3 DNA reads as TGTGCCAGCAGGGAAGGGACCCTAGTGGGTTATACGCAGTATTTT. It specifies CASREGTLVGYTQYF.

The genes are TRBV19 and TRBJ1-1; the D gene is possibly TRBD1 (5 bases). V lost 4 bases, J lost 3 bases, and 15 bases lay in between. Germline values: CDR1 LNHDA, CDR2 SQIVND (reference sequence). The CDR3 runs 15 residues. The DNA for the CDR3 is TGTGCCAGTAGTACGGTGGGCCAGGGTGACACTGAAGCTTTCTTT. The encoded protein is CASSTVGQGDTEAFF.

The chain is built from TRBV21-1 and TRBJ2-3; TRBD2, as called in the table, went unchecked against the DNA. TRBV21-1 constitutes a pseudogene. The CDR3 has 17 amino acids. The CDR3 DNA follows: TGTGCCAGCAGCAAAGTGGAGCGGGGCAGGAACACAGATACGCAGTATTTT. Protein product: CASSKVERGRNTDTQYF.

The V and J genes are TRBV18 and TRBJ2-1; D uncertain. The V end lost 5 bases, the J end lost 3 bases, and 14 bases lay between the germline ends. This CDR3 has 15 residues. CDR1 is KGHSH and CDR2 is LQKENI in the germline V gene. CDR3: CASSTTGNDYNEQFF. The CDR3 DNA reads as TGTGCCAGCTCAACGACTGGAAACGACTACAATGAGCAGTTCTTC.

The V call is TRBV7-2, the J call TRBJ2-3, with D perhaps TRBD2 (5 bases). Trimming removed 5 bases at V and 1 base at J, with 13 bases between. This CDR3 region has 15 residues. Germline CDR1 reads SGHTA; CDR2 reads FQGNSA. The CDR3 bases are TGTGCCAGCAGCGCCTTAGCGAGGGGCACAGATACGCAGTATTTT. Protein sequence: CASSALARGTDTQYF.

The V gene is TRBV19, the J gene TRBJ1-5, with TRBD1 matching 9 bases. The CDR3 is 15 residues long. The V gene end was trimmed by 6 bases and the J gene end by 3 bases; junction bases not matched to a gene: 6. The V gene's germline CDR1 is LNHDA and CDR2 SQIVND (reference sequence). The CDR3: CASSPGTGPNQPQHF. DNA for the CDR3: TGTGCCAGTAGCCCCGGGACAGGGCCCAATCAGCCCCAGCATTTT.

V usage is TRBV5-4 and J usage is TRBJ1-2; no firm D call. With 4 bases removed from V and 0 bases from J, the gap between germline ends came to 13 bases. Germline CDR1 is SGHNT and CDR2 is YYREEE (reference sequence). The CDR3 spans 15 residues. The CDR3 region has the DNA TGTGCCAGCAGCGTGGAACAGAGAGCTAACTATGGCTACACCTTC. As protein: CASSVEQRANYGYTF.

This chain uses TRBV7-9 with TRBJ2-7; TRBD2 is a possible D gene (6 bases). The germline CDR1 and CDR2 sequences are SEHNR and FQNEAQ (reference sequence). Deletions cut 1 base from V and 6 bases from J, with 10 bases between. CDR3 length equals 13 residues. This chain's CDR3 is CASSLEEGGEQYF. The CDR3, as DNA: TGTGCCAGCAGCTTAGAGGAGGGCGGCGAGCAGTACTTC.

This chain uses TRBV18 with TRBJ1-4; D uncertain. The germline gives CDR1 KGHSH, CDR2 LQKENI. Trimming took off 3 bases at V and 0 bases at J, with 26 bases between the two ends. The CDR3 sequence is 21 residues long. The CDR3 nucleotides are TGTGCCAGCTCACCTTACGGGGAGATGGGCTTTTTCGGGGCAACTAATGAAAAACTGTTTTTT. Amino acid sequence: CASSPYGEMGFFGATNEKLFF.

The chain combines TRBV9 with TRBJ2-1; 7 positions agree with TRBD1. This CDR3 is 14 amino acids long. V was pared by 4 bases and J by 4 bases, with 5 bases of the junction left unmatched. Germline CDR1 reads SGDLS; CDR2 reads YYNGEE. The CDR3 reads CASSMGQTYNEQFF. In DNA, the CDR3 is TGTGCCAGCAGCATGGGACAGACTTACAATGAGCAGTTCTTC.

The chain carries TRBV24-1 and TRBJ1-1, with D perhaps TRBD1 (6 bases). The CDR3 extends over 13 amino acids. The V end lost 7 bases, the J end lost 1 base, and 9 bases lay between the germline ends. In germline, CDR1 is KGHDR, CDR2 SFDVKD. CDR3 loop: CATRTGGNTEAFF. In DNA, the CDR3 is TGTGCCACCAGGACAGGCGGGAACACTGAAGCTTTCTTT.

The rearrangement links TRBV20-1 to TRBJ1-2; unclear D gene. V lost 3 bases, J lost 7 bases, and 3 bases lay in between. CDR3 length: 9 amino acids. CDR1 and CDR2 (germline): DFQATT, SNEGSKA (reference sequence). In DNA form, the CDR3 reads TGCAGTGCTAGGGGTGGCTACACCTTC. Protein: CSARGGYTF.

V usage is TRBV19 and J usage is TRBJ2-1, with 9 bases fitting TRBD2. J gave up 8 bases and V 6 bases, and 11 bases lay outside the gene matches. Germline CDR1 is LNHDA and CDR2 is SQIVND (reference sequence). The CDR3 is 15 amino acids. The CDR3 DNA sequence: TGTGCCAGTAGACTGGTTAGCGGGAGTAACCATGAGCAGTTCTTC. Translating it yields CASRLVSGSNHEQFF.